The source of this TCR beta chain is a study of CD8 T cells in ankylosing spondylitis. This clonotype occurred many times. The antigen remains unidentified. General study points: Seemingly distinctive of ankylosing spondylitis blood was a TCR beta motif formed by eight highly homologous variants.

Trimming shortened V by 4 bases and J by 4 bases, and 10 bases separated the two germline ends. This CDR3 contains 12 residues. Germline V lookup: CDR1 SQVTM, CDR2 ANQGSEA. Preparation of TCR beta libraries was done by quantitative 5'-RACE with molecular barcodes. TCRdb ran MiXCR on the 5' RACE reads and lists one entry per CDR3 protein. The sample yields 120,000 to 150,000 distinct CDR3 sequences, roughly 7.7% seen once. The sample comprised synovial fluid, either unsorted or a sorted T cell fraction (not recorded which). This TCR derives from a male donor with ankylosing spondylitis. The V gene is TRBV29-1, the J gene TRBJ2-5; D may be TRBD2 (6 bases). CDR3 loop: CSVAGVRETQYF. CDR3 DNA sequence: TGCAGCGTTGCGGGGGTTAGAGAGACCCAGTACTTC.